Given below is one TCR beta chain in context. Its antigen is not identified. This entry comes from a study of blood T cells in healthy people across ages. A J-beta primer mix and a sample-barcoded 5' primer were used in a second PCR of roughly 7 to 12 cycles. TCRdb itself ran the 5' RACE reads through MiXCR, one entry per CDR3 protein. Among roughly 800,000 distinct CDR3 sequences listed, 40% to 65% were seen once. Regarding the study as a whole: Diversity was estimated from one million T cells, and these estimates were considered underestimates.

Isolation of PBMCs gave at least 6 million cells per sample. The amount of total RNA extracted per sample was at least 5.5 micrograms. The receptor comes from a man aged 80 or over in good health. Input material: blood.

The CDR3 reads CSPRGREGVIKFF. The CDR3 DNA reads TGCAGTCCCCGAGGGCGGGAGGGTGTGATTAAGTTCTTC. The V and J genes are TRBV20-1 and TRBJ2-1; 9 nucleotides agree with TRBD2. The CDR3 covers 13 residues. Germline V gene data show CDR1 as DFQATT and CDR2 as SNEGSKA (reference sequence). J was trimmed by 14 bases and V by 8 bases; bases with no gene match: 16.